The following is a T cell receptor (beta chain) sequence with its context. The sample is drawn from a study of cytomegalovirus exposure and HLA in healthy donors. Study overall: As released early, the data held around 80 million unique TCRs from HLA-typed donors. Researchers found that roughly 81% of about 400 genotyped donors fell within the Caucasian-associated ancestry cluster.

The PCR had 60 Vbeta and 13 Jbeta primers. Clones were sequenced by immunoSEQ multiplex PCR, and TCRdb holds only the in-frame ones, with some missing. The data hold fewer than 250,000 clones, with about 80% observed a single time. This sequence originates from a woman aged 45-59 years in good health and CMV-seropositive. Sequencing was performed on PBMCs.

CDR3 amino acids: CASSSVPRLAGGNTEAFF. CDR3 DNA sequence: TGTGCCAGCAGCTCGGTCCCCCGTCTCGCAGGGGGGAACACTGAAGCTTTCTTT. V gene TRBV11-2 combines with J gene TRBJ1-1; 7 positions agree with TRBD1. The CDR3 is 18 residues long. Per the germline V gene, CDR1 is SGHAT and CDR2 is FQNNGV. Trimming cost V 4 bases and J 1 base; bases outside gene matches: 15.